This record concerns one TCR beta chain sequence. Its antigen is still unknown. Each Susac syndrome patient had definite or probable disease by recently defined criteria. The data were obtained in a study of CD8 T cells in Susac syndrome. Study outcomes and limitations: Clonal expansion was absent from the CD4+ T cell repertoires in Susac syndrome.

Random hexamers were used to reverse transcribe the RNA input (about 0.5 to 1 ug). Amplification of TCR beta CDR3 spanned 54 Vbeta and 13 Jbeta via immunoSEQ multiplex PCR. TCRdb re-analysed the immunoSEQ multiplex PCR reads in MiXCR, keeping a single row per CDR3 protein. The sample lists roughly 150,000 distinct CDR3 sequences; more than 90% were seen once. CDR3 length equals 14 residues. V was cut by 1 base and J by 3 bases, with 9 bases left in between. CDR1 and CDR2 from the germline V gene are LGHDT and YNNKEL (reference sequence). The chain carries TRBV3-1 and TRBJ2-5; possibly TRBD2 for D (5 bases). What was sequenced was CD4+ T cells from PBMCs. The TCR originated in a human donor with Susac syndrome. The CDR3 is CASSQGTVKETQYF. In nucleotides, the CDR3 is TGTGCCAGCAGCCAAGGGACTGTTAAAGAGACCCAGTACTTC.